This T cell receptor beta chain was recovered during a study of shared clonotypes between healthy human individuals. For the study at large: Researchers assigned three CD4 naive, three CD4 memory, two CD8 naive and one CD8 memory plate to each donor.

This clone was recorded once. Its antigen remains unknown. Notes on the study in general: Sequencing depth was expected to affect clonotype sharing among donors. Donor scarcity curtailed the genetic and exposure-history diversity represented herein.

Deletions cut 0 bases from V and 5 bases from J, with 11 bases between. The CDR3 is 14 amino acids. Germline values: CDR1 MRHNA, CDR2 SNTAGT. The authors distributed each subset's genomic DNA evenly over several immunoSEQ plates. Generated by immunoSEQ multiplex PCR, the TCRdb table keeps only in-frame clones and is missing some. The table includes approximately 500,000 clones, 95% to 97% detected once. The rearrangement links TRBV6-4 to TRBJ2-7, with D perhaps matching TRBD1 (6 bases). This clonotype was sampled from a young woman in good health. The sample taken for sequencing was naive CD4+ T cells sorted from blood. Documented subset: CD45RA+ positively selected. Written as DNA, the CDR3 is TGTGCCAGCAGTGACTCGGTCAGGGGCGACGAGCAGTACTTC. Protein sequence: CASSDSVRGDEQYF.